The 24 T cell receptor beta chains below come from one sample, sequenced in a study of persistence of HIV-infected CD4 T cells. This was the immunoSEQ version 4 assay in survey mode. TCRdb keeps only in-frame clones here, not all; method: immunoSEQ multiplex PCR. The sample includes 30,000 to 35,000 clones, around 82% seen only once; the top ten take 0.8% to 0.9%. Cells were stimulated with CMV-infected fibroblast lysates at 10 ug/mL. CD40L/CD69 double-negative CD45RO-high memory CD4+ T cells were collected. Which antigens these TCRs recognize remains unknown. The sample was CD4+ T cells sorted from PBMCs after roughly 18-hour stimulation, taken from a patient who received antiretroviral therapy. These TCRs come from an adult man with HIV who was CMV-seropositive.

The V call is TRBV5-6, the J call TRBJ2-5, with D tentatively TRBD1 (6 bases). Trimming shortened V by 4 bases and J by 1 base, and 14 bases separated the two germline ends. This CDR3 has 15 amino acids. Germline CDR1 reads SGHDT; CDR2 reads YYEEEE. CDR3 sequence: CASSIRGPLQETQYF. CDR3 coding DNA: TGTGCCAGCAGCATCAGGGGCCCCCTCCAAGAGACCCAGTACTTC.

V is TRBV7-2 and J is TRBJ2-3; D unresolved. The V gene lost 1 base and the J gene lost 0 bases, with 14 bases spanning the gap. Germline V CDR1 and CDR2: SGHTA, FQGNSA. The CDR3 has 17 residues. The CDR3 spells CASSLVSWQVSTDTQYF. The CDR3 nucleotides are TGTGCCAGCAGCTTAGTCTCCTGGCAGGTTAGCACAGATACGCAGTATTTT.

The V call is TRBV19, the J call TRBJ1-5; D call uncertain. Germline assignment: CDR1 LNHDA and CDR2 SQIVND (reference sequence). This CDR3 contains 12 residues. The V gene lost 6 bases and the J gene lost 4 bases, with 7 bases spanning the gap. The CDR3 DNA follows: TGTGCCAGTAGACTGGGTAATCAGCCCCAGCATTTT. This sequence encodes CASRLGNQPQHF.

The CDR3 DNA follows: TGTGCCAGCATCGATTACAGGGCTGGGGCCAACGTCCTGACTTTC. Translating it yields CASIDYRAGANVLTF. V gene TRBV5-5 combines with J gene TRBJ2-6, with D perhaps matching TRBD1 (6 bases). The CDR3 is 15 amino acids. The V end was cut by 6 bases, the J end by 2 bases, with 12 bases between. Germline V gives CDR1 SGHKS, CDR2 YYEKEE (reference sequence).

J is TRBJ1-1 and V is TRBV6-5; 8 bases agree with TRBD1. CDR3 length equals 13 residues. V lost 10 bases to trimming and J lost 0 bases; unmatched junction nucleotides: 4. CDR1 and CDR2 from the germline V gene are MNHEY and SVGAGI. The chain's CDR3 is CATMGQVNTEAFF. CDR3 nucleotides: TGTGCCACCATGGGACAGGTGAACACTGAAGCTTTCTTT.

The CDR3 sequence is CATHHWRRDMNYGYTF. The CDR3 nucleotides read TGTGCCACGCATCATTGGCGAAGGGATATGAACTATGGCTACACCTTC. This sequence joins TRBV19 and TRBJ1-2; D not certain. CDR1 is LNHDA, CDR2 SQIVND, per germline (reference sequence). Trimming took 10 bases from V and 2 from J, leaving 23 bases between them. This CDR3 is built from 16 residues.

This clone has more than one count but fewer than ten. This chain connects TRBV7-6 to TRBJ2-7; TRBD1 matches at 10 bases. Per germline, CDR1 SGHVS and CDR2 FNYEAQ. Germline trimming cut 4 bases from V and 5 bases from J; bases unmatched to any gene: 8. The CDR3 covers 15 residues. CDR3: CASSWEDRGNNEQYF. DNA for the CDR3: TGTGCCAGCAGCTGGGAGGACAGGGGGAATAACGAGCAGTACTTC.

The CDR3 DNA sequence: TGTGCCAGCAGCTTGGAGGTTTACACTGAAGCTTTCTTT. This encodes CASSLEVYTEAFF. This rearrangement joins TRBV5-5 to TRBJ1-1; D ambiguous. V lost 0 bases to trimming and J lost 3 bases, with 6 bases between them. The V gene's germline CDR1 is SGHKS and CDR2 YYEKEE (reference sequence). This CDR3 comprises 13 residues.

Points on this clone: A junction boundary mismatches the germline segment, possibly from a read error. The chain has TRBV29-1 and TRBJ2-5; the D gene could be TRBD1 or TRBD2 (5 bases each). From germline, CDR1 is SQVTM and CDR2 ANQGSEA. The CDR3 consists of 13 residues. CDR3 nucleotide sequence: TGCAGCGTAGAAGTACAGTGGGGGGAGACCCAGTACTTC. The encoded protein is CSVEVQWGETQYF.

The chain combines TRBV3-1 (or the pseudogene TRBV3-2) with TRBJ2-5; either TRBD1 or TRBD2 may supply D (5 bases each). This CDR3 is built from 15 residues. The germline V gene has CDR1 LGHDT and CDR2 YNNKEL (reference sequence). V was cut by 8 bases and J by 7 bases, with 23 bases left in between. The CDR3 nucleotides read TGTGCCAGCGAGGGGTTTCTGAGTAGTAAAGGGACCCAGTACTTC. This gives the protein CASEGFLSSKGTQYF.

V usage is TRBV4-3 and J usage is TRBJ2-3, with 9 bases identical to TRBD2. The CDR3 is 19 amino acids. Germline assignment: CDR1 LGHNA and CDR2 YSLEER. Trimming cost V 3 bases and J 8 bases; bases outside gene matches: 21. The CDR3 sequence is CASSHVSAGLAGREVTQYF. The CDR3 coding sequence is TGCGCCAGCAGCCATGTCAGTGCGGGGCTAGCGGGGCGGGAGGTTACGCAGTATTTT.

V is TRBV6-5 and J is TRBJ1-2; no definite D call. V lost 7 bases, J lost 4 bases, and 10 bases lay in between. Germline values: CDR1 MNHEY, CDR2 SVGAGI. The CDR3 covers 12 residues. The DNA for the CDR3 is TGTGCCAGCAAAGCCCCACTCTATGGCTACACCTTC. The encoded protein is CASKAPLYGYTF.

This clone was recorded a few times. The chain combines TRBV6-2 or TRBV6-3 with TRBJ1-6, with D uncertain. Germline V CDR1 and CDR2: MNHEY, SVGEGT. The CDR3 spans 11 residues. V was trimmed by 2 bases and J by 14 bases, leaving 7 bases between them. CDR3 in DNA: TGTGCCAGCAGTTACCCTTCCACCCTCCACTTT. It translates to CASSYPSTLHF.

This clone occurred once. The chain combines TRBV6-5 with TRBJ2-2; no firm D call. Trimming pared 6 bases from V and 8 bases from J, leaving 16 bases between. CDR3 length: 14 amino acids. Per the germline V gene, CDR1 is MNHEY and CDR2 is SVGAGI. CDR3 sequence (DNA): TGTGCCAGCAGCCTGAAAGCCCCTAGAGGGGAGCTGTTTTTT. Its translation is CASSLKAPRGELFF.

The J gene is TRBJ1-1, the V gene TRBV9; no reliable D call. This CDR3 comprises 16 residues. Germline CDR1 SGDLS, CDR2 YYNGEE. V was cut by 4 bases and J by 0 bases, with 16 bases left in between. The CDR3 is CASSPHRGLMNTEAFF. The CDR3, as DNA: TGTGCCAGCAGCCCCCACCGGGGTCTTATGAACACTGAAGCTTTCTTT.

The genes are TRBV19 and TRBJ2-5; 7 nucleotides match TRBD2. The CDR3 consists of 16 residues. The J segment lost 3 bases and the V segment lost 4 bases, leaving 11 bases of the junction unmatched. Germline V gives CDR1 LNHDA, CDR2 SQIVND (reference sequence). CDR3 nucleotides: TGTGCCAGTAGTACACTTTCGCCGGGGGGTAAAGAGACCCAGTACTTC. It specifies CASSTLSPGGKETQYF.

The CDR3: CASSGTGLEGYTF. Here the CDR3 DNA reads TGTGCCAGCAGTGGTACAGGGCTCGAGGGCTACACCTTC. This rearrangement joins TRBV2 to TRBJ1-2, with D possibly TRBD1 on 6 matching bases. Between the trimmed V and J ends, which lost 4 bases and 8 bases, there was a span of 14 bases. Germline CDR1 and CDR2: SNHLY and FYNNEI. The CDR3 length is 13 residues.

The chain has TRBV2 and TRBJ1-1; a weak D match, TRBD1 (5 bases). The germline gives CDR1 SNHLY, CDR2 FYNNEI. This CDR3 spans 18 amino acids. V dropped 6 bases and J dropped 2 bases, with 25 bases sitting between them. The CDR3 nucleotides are TGTGCCAGCAGAACTTCCAGGGACCAGCACCTCCGCAACACTGAAGCTTTCTTT. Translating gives CASRTSRDQHLRNTEAFF.

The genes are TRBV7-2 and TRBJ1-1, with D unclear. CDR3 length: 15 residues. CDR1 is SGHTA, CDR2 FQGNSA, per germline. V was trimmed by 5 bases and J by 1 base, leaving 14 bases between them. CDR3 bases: TGTGCCAGCAGCCTTTACGAAACTAGGAACACTGAAGCTTTCTTT. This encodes CASSLYETRNTEAFF.

Here the CDR3 reads CASNRDRVGQPQHF. CDR3 in DNA: TGTGCCAGCAATCGGGACAGGGTGGGTCAGCCCCAGCATTTT. The V and J genes are TRBV21-1 and TRBJ1-5; no DNA check was done on the table's D call, TRBD1. TRBV21-1 is deemed a pseudogene. This CDR3 contains 14 residues.

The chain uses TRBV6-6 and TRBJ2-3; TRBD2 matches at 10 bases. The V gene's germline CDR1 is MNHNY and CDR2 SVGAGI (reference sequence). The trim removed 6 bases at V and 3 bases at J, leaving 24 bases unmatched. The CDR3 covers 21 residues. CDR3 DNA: TGTGCCAGCAGCCGAAAGTGGGCCAAAACCGGGACTAGCGACAGAACAGATACGCAGTATTTT. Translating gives CASSRKWAKTGTSDRTDTQYF.

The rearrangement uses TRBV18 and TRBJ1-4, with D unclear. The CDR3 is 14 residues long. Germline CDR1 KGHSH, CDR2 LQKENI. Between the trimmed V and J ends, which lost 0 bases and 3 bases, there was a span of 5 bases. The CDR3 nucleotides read TGTGCCAGCTCACCACCAGCCGCTAATGAAAAACTGTTTTTT. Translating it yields CASSPPAANEKLFF.

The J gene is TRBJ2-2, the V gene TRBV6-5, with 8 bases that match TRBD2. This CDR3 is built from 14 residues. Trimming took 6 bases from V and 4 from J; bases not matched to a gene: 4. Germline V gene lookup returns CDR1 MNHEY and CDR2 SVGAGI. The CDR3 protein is CASRNGGATGELFF. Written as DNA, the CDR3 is TGTGCCAGCAGAAACGGGGGGGCCACCGGGGAGCTGTTTTTT.

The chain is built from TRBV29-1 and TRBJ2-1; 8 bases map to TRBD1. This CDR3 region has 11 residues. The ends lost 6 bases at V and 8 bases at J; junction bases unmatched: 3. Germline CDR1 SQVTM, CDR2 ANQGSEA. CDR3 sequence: CSVDRGHEQFF. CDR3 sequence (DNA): TGCAGCGTCGACAGGGGTCATGAGCAGTTCTTC.